This T cell receptor (beta chain) was recorded in a study of blood T cell repertoires in COVID-19. Some clones are missing from TCRdb's copy, which holds only in-frame ones; the method was immunoSEQ multiplex PCR. The sample includes roughly 250,000 clones, around nine tenths of them seen just once. Cohort assignment relied on participant-reported clinical history. This TCR came from a man aged 35 to 55 who had recovered from COVID-19. Sequenced material: PBMCs or T cells enriched from blood (not recorded which).

The CDR3 loop is CASGSLSPPSGANVLTF. DNA of the CDR3: TGTGCTAGTGGTTCGCTGAGTCCGCCCTCTGGGGCCAACGTCCTGACTTTC. The V call is TRBV12-5, the J call TRBJ2-6, with no clear D. V dropped 4 bases and J dropped 0 bases, with 13 bases sitting between them. Germline V gene sequence: CDR1 LGHNT, CDR2 FRNRAP. This CDR3 contains 17 residues.